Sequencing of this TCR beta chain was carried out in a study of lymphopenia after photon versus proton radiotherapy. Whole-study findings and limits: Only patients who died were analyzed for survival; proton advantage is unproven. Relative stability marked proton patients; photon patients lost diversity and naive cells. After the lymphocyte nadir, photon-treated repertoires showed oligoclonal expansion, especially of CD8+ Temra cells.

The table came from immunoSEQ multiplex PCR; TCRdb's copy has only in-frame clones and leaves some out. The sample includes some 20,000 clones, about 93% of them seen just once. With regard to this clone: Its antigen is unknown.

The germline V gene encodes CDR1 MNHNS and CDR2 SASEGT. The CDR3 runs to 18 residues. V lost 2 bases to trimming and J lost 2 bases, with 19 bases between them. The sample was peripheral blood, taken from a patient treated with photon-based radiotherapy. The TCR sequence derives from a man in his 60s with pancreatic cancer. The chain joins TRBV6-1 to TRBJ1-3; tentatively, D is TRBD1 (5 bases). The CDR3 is CASSEWGGAGITGNTIYF. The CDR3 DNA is TGTGCCAGCAGTGAATGGGGAGGCGCAGGGATTACTGGAAACACCATATATTTT.